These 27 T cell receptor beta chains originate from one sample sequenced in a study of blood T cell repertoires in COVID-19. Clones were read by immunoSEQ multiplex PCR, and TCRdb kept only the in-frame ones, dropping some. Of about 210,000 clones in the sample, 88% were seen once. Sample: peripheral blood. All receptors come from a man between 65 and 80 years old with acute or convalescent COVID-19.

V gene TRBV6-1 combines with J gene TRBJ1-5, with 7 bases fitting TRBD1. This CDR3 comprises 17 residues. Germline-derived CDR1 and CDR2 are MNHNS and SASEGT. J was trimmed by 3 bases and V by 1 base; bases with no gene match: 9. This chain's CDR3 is CASSEGQGHSPNQPQHF. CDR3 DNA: TGTGCCAGCAGTGAAGGACAGGGACATTCCCCCAATCAGCCCCAGCATTTT.

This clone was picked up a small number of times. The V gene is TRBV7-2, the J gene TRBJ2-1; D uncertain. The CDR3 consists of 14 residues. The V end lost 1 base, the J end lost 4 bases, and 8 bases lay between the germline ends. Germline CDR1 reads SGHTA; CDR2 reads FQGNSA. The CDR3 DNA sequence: TGTGCCAGCAGCTTAGTTCAGTCATACAATGAGCAGTTCTTC. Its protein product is CASSLVQSYNEQFF.

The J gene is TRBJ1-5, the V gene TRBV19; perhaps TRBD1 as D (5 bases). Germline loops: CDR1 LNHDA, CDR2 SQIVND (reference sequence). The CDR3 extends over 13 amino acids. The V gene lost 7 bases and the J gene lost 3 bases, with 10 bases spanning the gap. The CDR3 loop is CASMGQYNQPQHF. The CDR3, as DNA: TGTGCCAGTATGGGGCAGTACAATCAGCCCCAGCATTTT.

CDR3: CASSFSTGATNEKLFF. The CDR3 nucleotides are TGTGCCAGCAGTTTCTCTACAGGTGCAACTAATGAAAAACTGTTTTTT. The rearrangement uses TRBV27 and TRBJ1-4, with a possible D match to TRBD1 (5 bases). The V end was cut by 3 bases, the J end by 0 bases, with 11 bases between. In germline, CDR1 is MNHEY, CDR2 SMNVEV (reference sequence). The CDR3 spans 16 residues.

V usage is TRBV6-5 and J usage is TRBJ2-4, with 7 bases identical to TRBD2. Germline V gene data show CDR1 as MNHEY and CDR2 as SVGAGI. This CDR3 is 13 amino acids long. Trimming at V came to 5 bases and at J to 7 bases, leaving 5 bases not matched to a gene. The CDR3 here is CASSRGDVNIQYF. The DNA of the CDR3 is TGTGCCAGCAGTCGGGGGGATGTGAACATTCAGTACTTC.

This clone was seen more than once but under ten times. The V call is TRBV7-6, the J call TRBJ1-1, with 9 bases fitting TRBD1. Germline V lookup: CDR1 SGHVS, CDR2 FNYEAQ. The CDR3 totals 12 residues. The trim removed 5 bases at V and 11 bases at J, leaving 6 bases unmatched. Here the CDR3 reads CASSTGQGRAFF. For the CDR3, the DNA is TGTGCCAGCAGCACAGGACAGGGGAGGGCTTTCTTT.

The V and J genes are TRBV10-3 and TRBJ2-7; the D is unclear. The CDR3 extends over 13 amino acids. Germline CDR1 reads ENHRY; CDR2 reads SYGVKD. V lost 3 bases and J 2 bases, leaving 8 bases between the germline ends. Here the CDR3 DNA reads TGTGCCATCAGTGAAAGAGGCCCCTACGAGCAGTACTTC. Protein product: CAISERGPYEQYF.

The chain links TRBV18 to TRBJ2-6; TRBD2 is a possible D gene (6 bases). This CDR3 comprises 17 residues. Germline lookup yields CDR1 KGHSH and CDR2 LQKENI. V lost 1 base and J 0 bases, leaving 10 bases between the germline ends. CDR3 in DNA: TGTGCCAGCTCACCACGGGGGGACCGCTCTGGGGCCAACGTCCTGACTTTC. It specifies CASSPRGDRSGANVLTF.

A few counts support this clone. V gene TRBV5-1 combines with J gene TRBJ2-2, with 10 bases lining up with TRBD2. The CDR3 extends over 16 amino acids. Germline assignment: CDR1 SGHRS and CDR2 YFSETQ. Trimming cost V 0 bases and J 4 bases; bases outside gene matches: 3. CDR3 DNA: TGCGCCAGCAGCTTGGGGACTAGCGGATCCACCGGGGAGCTGTTTTTT. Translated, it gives CASSLGTSGSTGELFF.

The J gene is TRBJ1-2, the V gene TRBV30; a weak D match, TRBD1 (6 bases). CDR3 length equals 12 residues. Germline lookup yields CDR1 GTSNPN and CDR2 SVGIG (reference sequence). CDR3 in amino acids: CAGGRDDYGYTF. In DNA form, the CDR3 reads TGTGCTGGGGGCAGGGACGACTATGGCTACACCTTC.

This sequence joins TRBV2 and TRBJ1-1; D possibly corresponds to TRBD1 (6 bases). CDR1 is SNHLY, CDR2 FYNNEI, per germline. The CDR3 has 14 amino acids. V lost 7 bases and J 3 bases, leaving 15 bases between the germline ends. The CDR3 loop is CASNPEGGDTEAFF. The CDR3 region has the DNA TGTGCCAGCAACCCTGAAGGGGGGGACACTGAAGCTTTCTTT.

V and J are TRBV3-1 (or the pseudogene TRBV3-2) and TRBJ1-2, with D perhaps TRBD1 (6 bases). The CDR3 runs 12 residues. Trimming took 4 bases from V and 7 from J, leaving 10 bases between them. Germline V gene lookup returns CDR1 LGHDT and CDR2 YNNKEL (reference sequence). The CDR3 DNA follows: TGTGCCAGCAGCCGCTCGGACAGTGGCTACACCTTC. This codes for CASSRSDSGYTF.

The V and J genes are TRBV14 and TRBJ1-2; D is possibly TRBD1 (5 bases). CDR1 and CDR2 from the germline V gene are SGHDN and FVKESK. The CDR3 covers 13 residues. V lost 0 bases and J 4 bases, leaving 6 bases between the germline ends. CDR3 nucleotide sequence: TGTGCCAGCAGCCAAGACAGGGCCTATGGCTACACCTTC. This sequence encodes CASSQDRAYGYTF.

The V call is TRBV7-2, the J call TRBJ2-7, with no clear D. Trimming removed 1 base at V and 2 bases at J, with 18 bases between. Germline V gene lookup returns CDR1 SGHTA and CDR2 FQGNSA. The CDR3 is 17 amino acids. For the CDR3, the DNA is TGTGCCAGCAGCTTAGATCTCAGCCCAGGCAGTACCTACGAGCAGTACTTC. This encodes CASSLDLSPGSTYEQYF.

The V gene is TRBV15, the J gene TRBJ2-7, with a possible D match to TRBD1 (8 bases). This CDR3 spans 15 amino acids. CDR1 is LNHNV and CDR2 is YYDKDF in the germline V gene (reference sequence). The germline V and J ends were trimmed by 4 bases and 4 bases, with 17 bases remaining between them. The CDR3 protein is CATSIVHRGGYEQYF. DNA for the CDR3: TGTGCCACCAGCATCGTACACAGGGGGGGGTACGAGCAGTACTTC.

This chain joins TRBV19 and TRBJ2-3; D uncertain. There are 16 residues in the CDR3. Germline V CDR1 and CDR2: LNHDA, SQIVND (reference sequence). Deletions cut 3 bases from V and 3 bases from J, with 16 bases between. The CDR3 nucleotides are TGTGCCAGTAGTATGACCAAGGCCGAGGTGACAGATACGCAGTATTTT. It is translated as CASSMTKAEVTDTQYF.

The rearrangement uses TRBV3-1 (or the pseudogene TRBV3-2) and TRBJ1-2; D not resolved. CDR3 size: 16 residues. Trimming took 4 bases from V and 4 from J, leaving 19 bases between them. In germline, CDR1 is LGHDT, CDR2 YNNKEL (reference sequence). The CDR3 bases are TGTGCCAGCAGCCGCCAACTGGCGGAGAGTTCCTATGGCTACACCTTC. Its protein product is CASSRQLAESSYGYTF.

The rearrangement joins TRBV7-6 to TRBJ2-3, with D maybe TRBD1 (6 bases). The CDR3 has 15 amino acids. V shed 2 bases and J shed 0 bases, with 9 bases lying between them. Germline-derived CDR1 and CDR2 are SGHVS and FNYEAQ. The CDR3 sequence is CASSLWGLSTDTQYF. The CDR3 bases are TGTGCCAGCAGCTTATGGGGGCTGAGCACAGATACGCAGTATTTT.

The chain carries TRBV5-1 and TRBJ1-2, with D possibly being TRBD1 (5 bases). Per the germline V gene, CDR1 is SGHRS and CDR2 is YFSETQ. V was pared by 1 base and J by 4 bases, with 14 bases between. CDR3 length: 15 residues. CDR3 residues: CASSLKLKGIYGYTF. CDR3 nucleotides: TGCGCCAGCAGCTTGAAATTGAAGGGGATCTATGGCTACACCTTC.

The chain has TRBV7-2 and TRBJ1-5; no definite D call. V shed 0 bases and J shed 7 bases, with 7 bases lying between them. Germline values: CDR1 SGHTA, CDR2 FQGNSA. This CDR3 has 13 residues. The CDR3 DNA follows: TGTGCCAGCAGCTTAGCTCTAGACCAGCCCCAGCATTTT. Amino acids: CASSLALDQPQHF.

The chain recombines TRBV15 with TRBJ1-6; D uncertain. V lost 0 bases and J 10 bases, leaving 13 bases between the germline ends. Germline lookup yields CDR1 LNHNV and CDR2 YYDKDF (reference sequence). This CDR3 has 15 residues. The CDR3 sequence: CATSRDLEFLSPLHF. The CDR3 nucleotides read TGTGCCACCAGCAGAGATTTGGAGTTTTTATCACCCCTCCACTTT. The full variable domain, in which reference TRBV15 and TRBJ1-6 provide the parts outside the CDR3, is DAMVIQNPRYQVTQFGKPVTLSCSQTLNHNVMYWYQQKSSQAPKLLFHYYDKDFNNEADTPDNFQSRRPNTSFCFLDIRSPGLGDTAMYLCATSRDLEFLSPLHFGNGTRLTVT.

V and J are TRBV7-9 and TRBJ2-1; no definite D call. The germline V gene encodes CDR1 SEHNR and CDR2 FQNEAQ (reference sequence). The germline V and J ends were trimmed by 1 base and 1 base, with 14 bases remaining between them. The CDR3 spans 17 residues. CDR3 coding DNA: TGTGCCAGCAGCTTAGTTGCGCCCCAAGCGTCCTACAATGAGCAGTTCTTC. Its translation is CASSLVAPQASYNEQFF. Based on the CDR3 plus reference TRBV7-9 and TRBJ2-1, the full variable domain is DTGVSQNPRHKITKRGQNVTFRCDPISEHNRLYWYRQTLGQGPEFLTYFQNEAQLEKSRLLSDRFSAERPKGSFSTLEIQRTEQGDSAMYLCASSLVAPQASYNEQFFGPGTRLTVL.

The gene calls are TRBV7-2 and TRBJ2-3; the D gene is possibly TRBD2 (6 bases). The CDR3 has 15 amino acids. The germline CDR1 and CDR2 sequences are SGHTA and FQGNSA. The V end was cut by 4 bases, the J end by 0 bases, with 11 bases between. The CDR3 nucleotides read TGTGCCAGCAGCTATGCTAGCGTCAGCACAGATACGCAGTATTTT. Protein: CASSYASVSTDTQYF.

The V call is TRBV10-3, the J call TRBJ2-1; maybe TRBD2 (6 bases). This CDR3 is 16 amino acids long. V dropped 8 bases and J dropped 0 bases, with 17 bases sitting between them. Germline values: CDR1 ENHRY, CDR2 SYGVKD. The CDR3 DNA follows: TGTGCCATCGCGGGTGCTAGCGCCAGCTCCTACAATGAGCAGTTCTTC. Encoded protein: CAIAGASASSYNEQFF.

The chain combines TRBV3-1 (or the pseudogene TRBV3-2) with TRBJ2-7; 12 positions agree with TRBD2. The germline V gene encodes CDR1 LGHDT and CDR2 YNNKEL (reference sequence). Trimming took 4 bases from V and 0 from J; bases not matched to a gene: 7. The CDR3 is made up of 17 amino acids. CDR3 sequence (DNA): TGTGCCAGCAGCCGGAAACTAGCGGGAGGCCGCTCCTACGAGCAGTACTTC. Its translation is CASSRKLAGGRSYEQYF.

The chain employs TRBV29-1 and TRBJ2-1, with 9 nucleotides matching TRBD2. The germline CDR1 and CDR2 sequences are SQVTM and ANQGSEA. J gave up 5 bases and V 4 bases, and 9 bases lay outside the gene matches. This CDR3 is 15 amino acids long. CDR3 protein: CSVVGGRAMNNEQFF. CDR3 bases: TGCAGCGTTGTGGGCGGGAGGGCTATGAACAATGAGCAGTTCTTC.

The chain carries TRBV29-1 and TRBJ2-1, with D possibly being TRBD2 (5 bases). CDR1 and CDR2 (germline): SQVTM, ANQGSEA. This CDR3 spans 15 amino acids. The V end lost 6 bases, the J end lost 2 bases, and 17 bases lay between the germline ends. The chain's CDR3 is CSVATRVGPYNEQFF. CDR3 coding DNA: TGCAGCGTAGCAACGAGGGTAGGACCCTACAATGAGCAGTTCTTC.